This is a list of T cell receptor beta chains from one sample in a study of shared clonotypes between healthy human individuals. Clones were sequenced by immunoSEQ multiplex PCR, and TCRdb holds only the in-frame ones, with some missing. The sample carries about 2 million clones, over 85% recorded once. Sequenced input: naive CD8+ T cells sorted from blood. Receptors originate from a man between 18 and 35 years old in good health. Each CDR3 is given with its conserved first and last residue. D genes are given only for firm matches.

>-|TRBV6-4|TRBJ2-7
CASSDRVYYEQYF
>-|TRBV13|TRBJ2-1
CASSLGRTRDEQFF
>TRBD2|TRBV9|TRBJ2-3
CASSAGEGTQYF
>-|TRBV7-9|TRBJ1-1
CASSFETTEAFF
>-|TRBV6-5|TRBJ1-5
CASSPMFSNQPQHF
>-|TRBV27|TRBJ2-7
CASSPTTDSPRFF
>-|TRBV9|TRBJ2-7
CASSAGQSGPYEQYF
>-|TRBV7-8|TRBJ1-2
CASSLVSGDYYGYTF
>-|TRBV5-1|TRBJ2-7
CASSLEVGYEQYF
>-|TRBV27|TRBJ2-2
CASSPQQVANTGELFF
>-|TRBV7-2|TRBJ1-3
CASSRDGGSGNTIYF
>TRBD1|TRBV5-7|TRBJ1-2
CASSSPGQGSGSDGYTF
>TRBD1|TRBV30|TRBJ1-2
CAWSPDDRGGYTF
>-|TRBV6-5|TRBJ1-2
CASSYGGDYGYTF
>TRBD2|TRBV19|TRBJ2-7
CASSKDREGLASREQYF
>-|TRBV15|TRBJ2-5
CATSTRRGVRYETQYF
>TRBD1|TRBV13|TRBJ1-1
CASSIGTGPNMNTEAFF
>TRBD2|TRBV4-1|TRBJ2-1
CASTGGESSYNEQFF
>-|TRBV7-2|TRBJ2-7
CASSGGLTGSYEQYF
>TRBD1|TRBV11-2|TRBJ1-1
CASSPHRGITEAFF
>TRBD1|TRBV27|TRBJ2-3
CASRDRGPGTDTQYF
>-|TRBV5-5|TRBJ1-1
CASSYTLAEAFF
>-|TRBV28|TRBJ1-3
CASSLPRSGNTIYF
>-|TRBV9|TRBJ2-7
CASSGEYSSYEQYF
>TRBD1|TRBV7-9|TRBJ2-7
CASSSVTGVSSYEQYF
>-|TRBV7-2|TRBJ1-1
CASSGQLNTEAFF
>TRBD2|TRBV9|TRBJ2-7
CASSVAASGSGYEQYF
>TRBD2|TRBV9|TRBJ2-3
CASSVVGGAGDTQYF
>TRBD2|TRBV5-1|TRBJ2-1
CASRETSDNEQFF
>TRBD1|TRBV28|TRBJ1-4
CASTRWRGGNGEKLFF
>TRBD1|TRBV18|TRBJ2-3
CASSRTGSADTQYF
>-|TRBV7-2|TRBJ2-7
CASSPDYEQYF
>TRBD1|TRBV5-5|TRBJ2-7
CASSPKQGDPQSEQYF